This is a list of T cell receptor beta chains from one sample in a study of response to subunit inactivated influenza vaccine. TCRdb reanalysed the RT-PCR reads using MiXCR and keeps one entry per CDR3 protein. The table includes 500,000 to 600,000 distinct CDR3 sequences, about 15% detected once. Here the sequenced sample was PBMCs from blood, taken 11 to 12 days after vaccination. The receptors come from a man between 45 and 60 years old who received an inactivated influenza vaccine. CDR3s include the opening cysteine and the closing phenylalanine or tryptophan. The order of the fields is D gene, V gene, clone size, J gene, CDR3 DNA, CDR3 protein. The D gene is left open where the match is weak. The listing skips clone size in some rows; elsewhere it reads once, few, many or a size class.

>TRBD1|TRBV2|.|TRBJ2-7
TGTGCCAGCAGTGGGACAGGGGGCCTCTACGAGCAGTACTTC
CASSGTGGLYEQYF
>TRBD2|TRBV20-1|few|TRBJ2-7
TGCAGTGCTACGAATAGCGGGTTCTACGAGCAGTACTTC
CSATNSGFYEQYF
>TRBD1|TRBV5-1|.|TRBJ2-5
TGCGCCAGCAGCTTGATCCGGTCGGGACAGCCTGGGGAGACCCAGTACTTC
CASSLIRSGQPGETQYF
>TRBD2|TRBV20-1|many|TRBJ2-1
TGCAGTGCCCTTAGCGGGACCCTATCCAATGAGCAGTTCTTC
CSALSGTLSNEQFF
>.|TRBV7-8|few|TRBJ2-7
TGTGCCAGCAGAGTATCGGGAGACGGGGAGCAGTACTTC
CASRVSGDGEQYF
>TRBD2|TRBV6-5|.|TRBJ2-1
TGTGCCAGCAGTTACTCGATTGGGACTAGCGACCAAACGCAGTTCTTC
CASSYSIGTSDQTQFF
>.|TRBV30|.|TRBJ2-1
TGTGCCTGGAGTAAACGGAATGAGCAGTTCTTC
CAWSKRNEQFF
>TRBD1|TRBV28|.|TRBJ2-7
TGTGCCAGCAGTTTAACCCCGACAGGGGTTTACGAGCAGTACTTC
CASSLTPTGVYEQYF
>TRBD2|TRBV10-3|.|TRBJ2-2
TGTGCCATCAGTCCGGGACTAGCGAACACCGGGGAGCTGTTTTTT
CAISPGLANTGELFF
>.|TRBV9|.|TRBJ2-3
TGTGCCAGCAGCGTAGGATTAAGCGGAGATACGCAGTATTTT
CASSVGLSGDTQYF
>.|TRBV5-1|few|TRBJ2-7
TGCGCCAGCAGCAACCCGGACAGCTACGAGCAGTACTTC
CASSNPDSYEQYF
>.|TRBV7-9|.|TRBJ2-1
TGTGCCAGCAGCTTAAACGCCGTGGCGCGGCCATTC
CASSLNAVARPF
>TRBD2|TRBV5-6|.|TRBJ2-7
TGTGCCAGCAGCCGGCATGAAAAGGGACTAGCGAAAACCTACGAGCAGTACTTC
CASSRHEKGLAKTYEQYF
>.|TRBV7-2|.|TRBJ2-1
TGTGCCAGCAGCCTCGGGGAAACGCAGTTCTTC
CASSLGETQFF
>TRBD2|TRBV9|few|TRBJ2-2
TGTGCCAGCAGCGTCGGCGGGGGGGCCTCCGGGGAGCTGTTTTTT
CASSVGGGASGELFF
>.|TRBV15|many|TRBJ2-7
TGTGCCACCAGCAGAGATCGCTACGAGCAGTACTTC
CATSRDRYEQYF
>TRBD2|TRBV11-2|.|TRBJ2-5
TGTGCCAGCAGCTTAGGGACTAGCGGGGGTCCTCAAGAGACCCAGTACTTC
CASSLGTSGGPQETQYF
>TRBD2|TRBV6-5|.|TRBJ2-3
TGTGCCACTATTGGGGCTAGCGGCGGAGATACGCAGTATTTT
CATIGASGGDTQYF
>TRBD2|TRBV4-2|many|TRBJ2-7
TGTGCCAGCAGCCAAGATTTCGGGACTAGCGACGAGCAGTACTTC
CASSQDFGTSDEQYF
>.|TRBV5-1|few|TRBJ1-5
TGCGCCAGCAGCTTGTTTCCCTTTCCCCGGAATCAGCCCCAGCATTTT
CASSLFPFPRNQPQHF
>TRBD1|TRBV7-8|.|TRBJ1-1
TGTGCCAGCAGCCGACAGGGGGGCAGGGAGAACACTGAAGCTTTCTTT
CASSRQGGRENTEAFF